The rows below give T cell receptor beta chains drawn from one sample of a study of blood T cell repertoires in COVID-19. Only in-frame clones appear in the TCRdb table, and some are missing; sequencing was by immunoSEQ multiplex PCR. The table records roughly 230,000 clones, around 85% of them present only once. Sequencing was performed on peripheral blood. Receptor source: a woman aged 60-75 years with active or convalescent COVID-19. Both conserved end residues are trimmed from each CDR3.

j_call	cdr3_length	v_call	cdr3_aa
TRBJ1-1	12	TRBV30	AWLATGWATEAF
TRBJ1-4	13	TRBV7-9	ASSPRGGQLEKLF
TRBJ2-6	14	TRBV5-8	ASSLVRGPGANVLT
TRBJ2-2	14	TRBV3-1/TRBV3-2	ASSQAGGADTGELF
TRBJ1-4	13	TRBV14	ASRATGTGDEKLF
TRBJ1-3	13	TRBV14	ASSQGISSGNTIY
TRBJ2-3	15	TRBV3-1/TRBV3-2	ASSQDQRLESTDTQY
TRBJ1-6	13	TRBV5-6	ASSPAGGYNSPLH
TRBJ2-7	13	TRBV19	ASSIREAAPYEQY
TRBJ2-3	12	TRBV10-1	ASSVAGGADTQY
TRBJ2-1	12	TRBV3-1/TRBV3-2	ASSRGQGTNEQF
TRBJ2-1	12	TRBV11-3	ASSLGRRAREQF
TRBJ1-2	13	TRBV12-5	ASGLPRGGAYGYT
TRBJ1-6	15	TRBV6-6	ASSPSGTGAGNSPLH
TRBJ2-7	15	TRBV4-1	ASSQAGAGGVTYEQY
TRBJ1-4	14	TRBV10-1	ASSPESAGQGEKLF
TRBJ2-2	12	TRBV7-2	ASRRGQFTGELF
TRBJ2-1	15	TRBV6-1	ASSGRLAGGSGHEQF
TRBJ2-1	10	TRBV27	ASSPGGNEQF
TRBJ2-2	14	TRBV11-3	ASSFVRTGGTGELF
TRBJ1-1	8	TRBV12-3/TRBV12-4	ASSGQRAF
TRBJ2-3	13	TRBV6-6	ASRDSGTSTDTQY
TRBJ2-2	14	TRBV10-1	ASSVSGTGPTGELF
TRBJ2-1	9	TRBV6-1	ASSDRDEQF
TRBJ2-3	12	TRBV28	ASKTSGFTDTQY
TRBJ2-2	14	TRBV3-1/TRBV3-2	ASSQLVGTGSGELF
TRBJ2-7	14	TRBV12-5	ASGTGIGTGGYEQY
TRBJ2-2	11	TRBV2	ASKNRGPGELF
TRBJ2-1	13	TRBV12-5	ASGLVPEQYNEQF